This T cell receptor beta chain was identified during a study of shared clonotypes between healthy human individuals. In the study overall: Used for every donor were three CD4 naive, three CD4 memory, two CD8 naive and one CD8 memory plate. Regarding the study as a whole: Roughly 5% of naive CD4 clonotypes were shared across several donors. Clonotype sharing among donors likely depends on sequencing depth.

Concerning this clone itself: Its cognate antigen is unknown.

Measured with immunoSEQ multiplex PCR; TCRdb has only the in-frame clones, and not every one. The sample holds millions of clones; about 92% are singletons and the top ten take around 1.7%. V shed 5 bases, J shed 2 bases, and the junction held 7 bases outside the gene matches. The germline V gene has CDR1 SGHAT and CDR2 FQNNGV. There are 15 residues in the CDR3. Terminally differentiated effector memory CD45RA+ cells were excluded by CCR7 positive selection of CD45RO-negative cells. The TCR comes from a man aged 18 to 30 in good health. Some clones in this sample may be carry-over from other donors' samples. The sample consisted of naive CD8+ T cells from PBMCs. The rearrangement uses TRBV11-2 and TRBJ2-7, with 9 bases lining up with TRBD1. CDR3 nucleotide sequence: TGTGCCAGCAGCCCACGGGACAGGGTACCCTACGAGCAGTACTTC. Protein: CASSPRDRVPYEQYF.